The 6 T cell receptor beta chains listed next were all sequenced from one sample in a study of T-cell reconstitution after alpha-beta-depleted transplantation in children. TCRbeta library preparation incorporated unique molecular identifiers. TCRdb called the PCR reads again in MiXCR, with one record for every CDR3 protein. This sample has 200,000 to 300,000 distinct CDR3 sequences, with approximately 12% found just once. The source was PBMCs from the stem cell graft donor, collected from the stem cell graft. The receptor source for this set is a human donor who donated a stem cell graft to a child with acute lymphoblastic leukemia.

Comments on this clonotype: This may arise from a read error, as a much more abundant clone is one base away. The chain carries TRBV7-2 and TRBJ1-6, with TRBD1 matching 7 bases. V gave up 4 bases and J gave up 7 bases; unmatched junction bases: 10. Germline CDR1 SGHTA, CDR2 FQGNSA. The CDR3 is 16 amino acids. For the CDR3, the DNA is TGTGCCAGCAGCTCAGGACAGGCACCTTTCAATTCACCCCTCCACTTT. Its translation is CASSSGQAPFNSPLHF.

This clonotype was recorded at least ten times. This rearrangement joins TRBV7-8 to TRBJ1-2; D perhaps matches TRBD1 (5 bases). CDR1 SGHVS and CDR2 FQNEAQ come from the germline V gene. This CDR3 contains 15 residues. V lost 5 bases and J lost 4, with 17 bases in between. CDR3 coding DNA: TGTGCCAGCAGCGCCTTGCAGGGCCCTAGCTATGGCTACACCTTC. Its protein product is CASSALQGPSYGYTF.

This clonotype was recorded many times. The chain has TRBV28 and TRBJ2-2; D uncertain. The V end lost 7 bases, the J end lost 4 bases, and 10 bases lay between the germline ends. The CDR3 is made up of 13 amino acids. CDR1 MDHEN and CDR2 SYDVKM come from the germline V gene. The CDR3 DNA follows: TGTGCCAGCACCAACATGGGCACCGGGGAGCTGTTTTTT. It yields the protein CASTNMGTGELFF.

This clonotype was picked up many times. The rearrangement links TRBV12-3 or TRBV12-4 to TRBJ2-3; 10 bases line up with TRBD1. The CDR3 runs 15 residues. V lost 6 bases and J lost 3; bases outside the gene matches: 6. CDR3: CASRLRQGATDTQYF. Written as DNA, the CDR3 is TGTGCCAGCAGATTAAGACAGGGGGCAACAGATACGCAGTATTTT.

This clonotype was counted ten times or more. The V gene is TRBV5-1, the J gene TRBJ1-1; 8 bases agree with TRBD1. Trimming took 3 bases from V and 4 from J; bases not matched to a gene: 8. CDR3 size: 15 residues. CDR1 and CDR2 (germline): SGHRS, YFSETQ. CDR3 sequence: CASSSGQASRTEAFF. The CDR3 bases are TGCGCCAGCAGCTCGGGACAGGCTTCCCGCACTGAAGCTTTCTTT.

This clonotype has ten or more counts. The chain links TRBV29-1 to TRBJ2-5, with TRBD1 matching 11 bases. CDR1 is SQVTM and CDR2 is ANQGSEA in the germline V gene. V dropped 4 bases and J dropped 0; count of bases not matched to a gene: 4. The CDR3 runs to 15 residues. The CDR3 coding sequence is TGCAGCGTTGCGGGGGACAGGGGGTACCAAGAGACCCAGTACTTC. Translation gives CSVAGDRGYQETQYF.